This T cell receptor beta chain was identified in a study of T cell responses to AZD1222 COVID-19 vaccine. Study-wide context: Second doses were pooled across both intervals (about 4 or about 12 weeks). Overall study results and limits: The donor cohort was predominantly white British with a female majority, and clonal diversity may have been underestimated. Researchers took repertoire samples only after the peak T cell response had come. Mapped onto spike, vaccine-associated CD4 TCRs spanned it and were dominant at 160-218 and 743-854.

Assay used: immunoSEQ multiplex PCR; TCRdb lists only in-frame clones, some missing. The table includes approximately 110,000 clones, over 75% detected once. For this clone: The antigen remains undetermined.

The V gene's germline CDR1 is SGDLS and CDR2 YYNGEE. Deletions cut 3 bases from V and 6 bases from J, with 18 bases between. The CDR3 consists of 15 residues. Sequenced material: peripheral blood, taken on day 0 of AZD1222 vaccination. The chain uses TRBV9 and TRBJ1-2; weak D call: TRBD1 (6 bases). The sequence was obtained from an adult in good health. CDR3 nucleotides: TGTGCCAGCAGCGACACAGGGCGTAGTGTGCATGGCTACACCTTC. Translation gives CASSDTGRSVHGYTF.